Listed here are 27 T cell receptor beta chains from one sample, sequenced in a study of T-cell reconstitution after alpha-beta-depleted transplantation in children. Molecular barcoding with unique molecular identifiers was used for the TCRbeta library. TCRdb re-called the PCR reads through MiXCR, storing one row per CDR3 protein. Of 600,000 to 700,000 distinct CDR3 sequences in the sample, 10% to 15% were seen once. The sample consisted of PBMCs, taken before TCRalphabeta/CD19-depleted stem cell transplant. These receptors came from a girl aged 2 to 10 with congenital amegakaryocytic thrombocytopenia, due to receive a stem cell transplant.

The table lists this clonotype with many counts. The J gene is TRBJ1-2, the V gene TRBV15; D gene uncertain. Per germline, CDR1 LNHNV and CDR2 YYDKDF (reference sequence). Trimming shortened V by 4 bases and J by 0 bases, and 24 bases separated the two germline ends. This CDR3 is built from 19 residues. This CDR3 reads CATSILSLPRQPTNYGYTF. The CDR3 bases are TGTGCCACCAGCATTCTTTCCCTCCCGAGGCAGCCGACTAACTATGGCTACACCTTC.

This clonotype was recorded at least ten times. This chain uses TRBV20-1 with TRBJ2-1; 8 bases match TRBD2. V trimming: 0 bases; J trimming: 7 bases; junction bases outside the gene matches: 5. Germline loops: CDR1 DFQATT, CDR2 SNEGSKA (reference sequence). There are 14 residues in the CDR3. In DNA, the CDR3 is TGCAGTGCTAGAGAAAGCGGGAGTGAGAATGAGCAGTTCTTC. The encoded protein is CSARESGSENEQFF.

Comments on this clonotype: No conserved phenylalanine or tryptophan is present at the end of the CDR3, so a read error is the likely explanation. This sequence joins TRBV7-6 and TRBJ1-3; TRBD1 is a possible D gene (5 bases). The germline gives CDR1 SGHVS, CDR2 FNYEAQ. The CDR3 is made up of 15 amino acids. The CDR3 DNA reads TGTGCCAGCAGCCTGGGACCGAGCTCTGAAAACACCATATATTAT. As protein: CASSLGPSSENTIYY.

This clonotype was observed many times. The rearrangement joins TRBV20-1 to TRBJ2-6; 9 nucleotides match TRBD1. Germline trimming cut 3 bases from V and 2 bases from J; bases unmatched to any gene: 5. The CDR3 extends over 16 amino acids. Germline-derived CDR1 and CDR2 are DFQATT and SNEGSKA (reference sequence). The CDR3 spells CSASHRGPAGANVLTF. The CDR3 region has the DNA TGCAGTGCTAGTCACAGGGGGCCGGCTGGGGCCAACGTCCTGACTTTC.

This clonotype was seen only a few times. The chain links TRBV20-1 to TRBJ2-5; 10 bases line up with TRBD1. With 3 bases clipped from V and 3 bases from J, the junction kept 4 bases outside the gene matches. The CDR3 contains 14 residues. CDR1 and CDR2 (germline): DFQATT, SNEGSKA (reference sequence). The CDR3 DNA sequence: TGCAGTGCTAGGGACAGGGGGGTGGAAGAGACCCAGTACTTC. It encodes CSARDRGVEETQYF.

This clonotype was recorded many times. The chain employs TRBV15 and TRBJ2-7; D is undetermined. V shed 1 base and J shed 0 bases, with 13 bases lying between them. Germline lookup yields CDR1 LNHNV and CDR2 YYDKDF (reference sequence). The CDR3 is 16 amino acids. CDR3 in amino acids: CATSRARAAFSYEQYF. CDR3 sequence (DNA): TGTGCCACCAGCAGAGCACGAGCCGCCTTCTCCTACGAGCAGTACTTC.

The chain uses TRBV7-8 and TRBJ1-1; D not resolved. The CDR3 is 14 amino acids. The germline gives CDR1 SGHVS, CDR2 FQNEAQ. V lost 5 bases and J 1 base, leaving 11 bases between the germline ends. CDR3 protein: CASSLGVSNTEAFF. Written as DNA, the CDR3 is TGTGCCAGCAGCCTGGGCGTCTCGAACACTGAAGCTTTCTTT.

This rearrangement joins TRBV5-1 to TRBJ1-4; 9 bases are a match to TRBD1. Per germline, CDR1 SGHRS and CDR2 YFSETQ. V lost 4 bases and J lost 6; bases outside the gene matches: 10. The CDR3 contains 16 residues. The CDR3 DNA reads TGCGCCAGCAGCCTCGGACAGGGGCCATCGGATGAAAAACTGTTTTTT. Encoded protein: CASSLGQGPSDEKLFF.

This clonotype was seen a handful of times. The chain links TRBV3-1 to TRBJ2-1, with D maybe TRBD1 (5 bases). Germline CDR1 reads LGHDT; CDR2 reads YNNKEL (reference sequence). This CDR3 comprises 13 residues. V was trimmed by 1 base and J by 10 bases, leaving 11 bases between them. The CDR3, as DNA: TGTGCCAGCAGCCAAGGATTTGGGGCCGAGCAGTTCTTC. Translated, it gives CASSQGFGAEQFF.

This clonotype has a count of ten or more. The chain recombines TRBV7-2 with TRBJ1-1; maybe TRBD1 (6 bases). Trimming shortened V by 1 base and J by 3 bases, and 12 bases separated the two germline ends. Germline V gives CDR1 SGHTA, CDR2 FQGNSA. The CDR3 has 15 amino acids. The CDR3 loop is CASSLGGRLYTEAFF. In DNA form, the CDR3 reads TGTGCCAGCAGCTTAGGGGGGCGTTTGTACACTGAAGCTTTCTTT. The variable domain in full, with the rest retrieved from reference TRBV7-2 and TRBJ1-1, is GAGVSQSPSNKVTEKGKDVELRCDPISGHTALYWYRQSLGQGLEFLIYFQGNSAPDKSGLPSDRFSAERTGGSVSTLTIQRTQQEDSAVYLCASSLGGRLYTEAFFGQGTRLTVV.

The chain carries TRBV7-6 and TRBJ2-3; 7 nucleotides match TRBD1. The length of the CDR3 is 18 residues. Unmatched junction bases numbered 16, after V lost 4 bases and J lost 3 bases. CDR1 and CDR2 (germline): SGHVS, FNYEAQ. The CDR3 nucleotides are TGTGCCAGCAGCTCTAGGTTGACGACAGGGATGGAGACAGATACGCAGTATTTT. Protein product: CASSSRLTTGMETDTQYF.

This clonotype was counted many times. The chain recombines TRBV6-5 with TRBJ2-3; tentative D call: TRBD2 (5 bases). Deletions cut 4 bases from V and 2 bases from J, with 13 bases between. Germline values: CDR1 MNHEY, CDR2 SVGAGI. CDR3 length: 15 residues. CDR3 in amino acids: CASSSLLADTDTQYF. The CDR3 DNA reads as TGTGCCAGCAGTTCTCTCCTAGCTGACACAGATACGCAGTATTTT.

This chain uses TRBV19 with TRBJ1-1; 7 bases are shared with TRBD1. The CDR3 sequence is 15 residues long. Germline trimming cut 3 bases from V and 2 bases from J; bases unmatched to any gene: 6. CDR1 and CDR2 (germline): LNHDA, SQIVND (reference sequence). The CDR3 loop reads CASSMKGAPNTEAFF. DNA for the CDR3: TGTGCCAGTAGTATGAAGGGGGCTCCTAACACTGAAGCTTTCTTT.

The J gene is TRBJ2-7, the V gene TRBV20-1; tentatively, D is TRBD1 or TRBD2 (5 bases each). Trimming took off 0 bases at V and 0 bases at J, with 15 bases between the two ends. Germline lookup yields CDR1 DFQATT and CDR2 SNEGSKA (reference sequence). The length of the CDR3 is 16 residues. Here the CDR3 DNA reads TGCAGTGCTAGAGATCCAAGGGACCAAAGCTCCTACGAGCAGTACTTC. Translation: CSARDPRDQSSYEQYF.

This clonotype was observed at least ten times. The chain joins TRBV29-1 to TRBJ2-3; 7 bases map to TRBD2. V lost 3 bases, J lost 2 bases, and 5 bases stayed unmatched. The CDR3 loop spans 14 amino acids. Per the germline V gene, CDR1 is SQVTM and CDR2 is ANQGSEA. The CDR3, as DNA: TGCAGCGTTGACATGAGCGGGAACACAGATACGCAGTATTTT. Translated: CSVDMSGNTDTQYF.

This clonotype was seen at least ten times. The J gene is TRBJ2-7, the V gene TRBV6-5, with a tentative D call TRBD1 (6 bases). V shed 9 bases and J shed 4 bases, with 13 bases lying between them. Looked up from germline, CDR1 is MNHEY and CDR2 is SVGAGI. CDR3 length: 12 amino acids. CDR3 protein: CARLQGWYEQYF. CDR3 coding DNA: TGTGCCAGGTTACAGGGTTGGTACGAGCAGTACTTC.

The chain is built from TRBV5-1 and TRBJ1-2; no firm D call. CDR3 length equals 13 residues. Germline CDR1 and CDR2: SGHRS and YFSETQ. V lost 2 bases and J lost 1, with 6 bases in between. The CDR3 coding sequence is TGCGCCAGCAGCTTCGGGGTTAACTATGGCTACACCTTC. Translation: CASSFGVNYGYTF.

This clonotype has more than one count but fewer than ten. The gene calls are TRBV5-5 and TRBJ2-2, with D possibly being TRBD2 (6 bases). This CDR3 spans 14 amino acids. Trimming left V 6 bases short and J 6 bases short, with 15 bases between. Germline V lookup: CDR1 SGHKS, CDR2 YYEKEE (reference sequence). The DNA of the CDR3 is TGTGCCAGCACCAGCTTTGGGGAGGCCGGGGAGCTGTTTTTT. This codes for CASTSFGEAGELFF.

This clonotype was found many times. The rearrangement links TRBV29-1 to TRBJ1-2; 8 bases match TRBD1. Germline V gives CDR1 SQVTM, CDR2 ANQGSEA. With 2 bases clipped from V and 8 bases from J, the junction kept 7 bases outside the gene matches. The CDR3 contains 13 residues. For the CDR3, the DNA is TGCAGCGTTGAATCAAGGACAGGGACAGGCTACACCTTC. The encoded protein is CSVESRTGTGYTF.

The J gene is TRBJ1-4, the V gene TRBV20-1; D is undetermined. Germline V gene lookup returns CDR1 DFQATT and CDR2 SNEGSKA (reference sequence). V lost 4 bases, J lost 14 bases, and 17 bases lay in between. This CDR3 has 12 residues. CDR3 sequence: CSAKKPRSPLFF. In DNA, the CDR3 is TGCAGTGCTAAGAAGCCCCGTTCGCCGCTGTTTTTT.

This clonotype was found a few times. This chain uses TRBV2 with TRBJ2-3; 9 bases fit TRBD2. The J segment lost 5 bases and the V segment lost 5 bases, leaving 5 bases of the junction unmatched. The germline CDR1 and CDR2 sequences are SNHLY and FYNNEI. The CDR3 loop spans 14 amino acids. The CDR3 bases are TGTGCCAGCAGTATAGCGGGAGTGATAGATACGCAGTATTTT. Translating it yields CASSIAGVIDTQYF.

This clonotype came up many times. The J gene is TRBJ2-1, the V gene TRBV28, with unresolved D. V was pared by 7 bases and J by 8 bases, with 15 bases between. In germline, CDR1 is MDHEN, CDR2 SYDVKM. The CDR3 length is 13 residues. CDR3 bases: TGTGCCAGCACTCGCCCCCCTCTCTATGAGCAGTTCTTC. Translated, it gives CASTRPPLYEQFF.

The chain is built from TRBV25-1 and TRBJ2-1; tentative D call: TRBD2 (6 bases). CDR3 length equals 15 residues. The V and J ends lost 2 bases and 2 bases respectively, with 10 bases between them. CDR1 is MGHDK, CDR2 SYGVNS, per germline. The CDR3 reads CASSEQGGTYNEQFF. In DNA form, the CDR3 reads TGTGCCAGCAGTGAACAGGGAGGAACCTACAATGAGCAGTTCTTC.

This chain uses TRBV20-1 with TRBJ2-5, with 10 bases fitting TRBD2. The germline gives CDR1 DFQATT, CDR2 SNEGSKA (reference sequence). The CDR3 totals 13 residues. The trim removed 6 bases at V and 7 bases at J, leaving 8 bases unmatched. The CDR3 nucleotides are TGCAGTGCCCTAACTAGCGGGACTTTGACCCAGTACTTC. This translates into CSALTSGTLTQYF.

This clonotype was observed at least ten times. This chain joins TRBV28 and TRBJ2-1, with no clear D. V lost 6 bases and J lost 8, with 11 bases in between. Germline CDR1 is MDHEN and CDR2 is SYDVKM. There are 12 residues in the CDR3. The CDR3 region has the DNA TGTGCCAGCAGCCCAATTCGGGATGAGCAGTTCTTC. Residues: CASSPIRDEQFF.

Only a few counts were recorded for this clonotype. The V gene is TRBV27, the J gene TRBJ2-2; D uncertain. Trimming stripped 3 bases from V and 6 bases from J, with 11 bases between. Germline V gene data show CDR1 as MNHEY and CDR2 as SMNVEV (reference sequence). This CDR3 comprises 14 residues. CDR3 DNA sequence: TGTGCCAGCAGTTTTGAAACATTACCCGGGGAGCTGTTTTTT. Its protein product is CASSFETLPGELFF.

The chain has TRBV7-3 and TRBJ2-7; TRBD2 agrees at 9 bases. The ends lost 2 bases at V and 2 bases at J; junction bases unmatched: 4. Germline V gene data show CDR1 as SGHTA and CDR2 as FQGTGA. There are 15 residues in the CDR3. The CDR3 DNA sequence: TGTGCCAGCAGCTTAGGTCCTAGCGGGGCCTACGAGCAGTACTTC. Amino acid sequence: CASSLGPSGAYEQYF.